This entry describes one TCR beta chain. What it binds is not known. TCRdb reprocessed the 5' RACE reads, with one entry per CDR3 protein and no DNA. The sample's table shows about 460,000 distinct CDR3 sequences. This specimen belongs to a study of T cells expressing NK-cell markers. Study details: Cells sorted as CD3+CD56+NKG2C+, CD3+CD56+NKG2C- and CD3+CD56-NKG2C+ T cells supplied the TCR beta repertoires.

General study findings and limits: The CD3+CD56-NKG2C+ fraction was also led by these clonotypes in several donors. Top CD8+ clonotypes included the dominant CD3+CD56+NKG2C+ clonotypes in roughly 6 donors.

The germline V gene encodes CDR1 SGHRS and CDR2 YFSETQ. The CDR3 is 12 residues long. This clonotype was sampled from a woman aged 45 to 65 in good health. Sequenced input: blood T cells: a sorted CD56 or NKG2C T cell subset, CD4+ or CD8+ T cells, or bulk PBMC T cells (not recorded which). This chain links TRBV5-1 with TRBJ2-1; TCRdb indicates TRBD1, and absent DNA this call remains unverified. The CDR3 reads CASSSGDHPQFF.